This T cell receptor beta chain was retrieved from a study of CD8+CD57+ T cells in acquired aplastic anemia. About this clonotype: Its antigen is unidentified.

This CDR3 spans 17 amino acids. The V segment lost 10 bases and the J segment 4 bases; nucleotides outside the gene matches: 14. CDR1 is ENHRY, CDR2 SYGVKD, per germline. Both TCR beta VDJ combination and CDR3 sequence profiling were carried out. Genomic DNA was the template for this profiling. From the reads, TCRdb called clonotypes with MiXCR, one entry per CDR3 protein. The sample has tens of thousands of distinct CDR3 sequences, 70% seen once; the top ten hold roughly 80%. Study conclusions and caveats: CD8+ Simpson's diversity showed no significant patient-control difference.

Patients picked for sequencing had shown CD8+CD57+ cell expansion detected by flow cytometry. Source material: sorted CD4+, CD8+, or CD8+CD57+ T cells (not recorded which) from PBMCs. V usage is TRBV10-3 and J usage is TRBJ2-6; 9 positions match TRBD1. The clonotype comes from a human donor with aplastic anemia. Here the CDR3 DNA reads TGTGCCACCTACCCCGGGACAGGGTCAACGGGGGCCAACGTCCTGACTTTC. As protein: CATYPGTGSTGANVLTF.